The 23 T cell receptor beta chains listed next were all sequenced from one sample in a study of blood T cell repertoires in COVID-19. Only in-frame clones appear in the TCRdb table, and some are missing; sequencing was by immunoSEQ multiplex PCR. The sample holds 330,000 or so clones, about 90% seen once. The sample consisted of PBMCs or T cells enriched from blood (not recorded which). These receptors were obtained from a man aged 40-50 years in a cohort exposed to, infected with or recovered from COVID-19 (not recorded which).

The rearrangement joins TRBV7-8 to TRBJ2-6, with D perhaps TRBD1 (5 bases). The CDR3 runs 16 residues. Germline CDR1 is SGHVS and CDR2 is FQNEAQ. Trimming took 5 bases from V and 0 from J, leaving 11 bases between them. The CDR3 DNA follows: TGTGCCAGCAGCCAACGACAGAGCTCTGGGGCCAACGTCCTGACTTTC. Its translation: CASSQRQSSGANVLTF.

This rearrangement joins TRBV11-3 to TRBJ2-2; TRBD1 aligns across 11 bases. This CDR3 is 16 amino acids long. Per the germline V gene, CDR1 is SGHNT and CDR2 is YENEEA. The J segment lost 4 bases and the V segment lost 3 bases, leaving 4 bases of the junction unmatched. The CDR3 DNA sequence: TGTGCCAGCAGCTTCTGGGACAGGGGGAGCACCGGGGAGCTGTTTTTT. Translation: CASSFWDRGSTGELFF.

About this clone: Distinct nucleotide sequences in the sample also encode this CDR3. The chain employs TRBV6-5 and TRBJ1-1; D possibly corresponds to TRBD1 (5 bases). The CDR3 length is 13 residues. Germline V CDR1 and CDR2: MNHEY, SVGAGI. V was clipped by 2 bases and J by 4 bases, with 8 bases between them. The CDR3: CASSYQGVTEAFF. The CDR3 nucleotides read TGTGCCAGCAGTTACCAGGGTGTCACTGAAGCTTTCTTT.

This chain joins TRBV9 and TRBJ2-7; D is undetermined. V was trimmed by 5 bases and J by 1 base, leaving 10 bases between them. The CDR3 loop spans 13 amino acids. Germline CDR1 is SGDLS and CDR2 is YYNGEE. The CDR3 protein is CASSSSTSYEQYF. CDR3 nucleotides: TGTGCCAGCAGTAGTAGCACATCCTACGAGCAGTACTTC.

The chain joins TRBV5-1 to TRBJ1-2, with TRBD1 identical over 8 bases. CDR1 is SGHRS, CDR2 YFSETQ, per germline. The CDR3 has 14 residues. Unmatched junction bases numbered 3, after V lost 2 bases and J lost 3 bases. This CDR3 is CASSFSDRDYGYTF. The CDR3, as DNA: TGCGCCAGCAGCTTTTCGGACAGGGACTATGGCTACACCTTC.

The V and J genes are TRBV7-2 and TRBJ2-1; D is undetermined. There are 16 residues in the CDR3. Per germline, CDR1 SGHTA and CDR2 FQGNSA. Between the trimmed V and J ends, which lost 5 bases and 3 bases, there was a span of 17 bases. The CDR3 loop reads CASSHIPLTYYNEQFF. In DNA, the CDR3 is TGTGCCAGCAGCCACATCCCCCTGACTTACTACAATGAGCAGTTCTTC.

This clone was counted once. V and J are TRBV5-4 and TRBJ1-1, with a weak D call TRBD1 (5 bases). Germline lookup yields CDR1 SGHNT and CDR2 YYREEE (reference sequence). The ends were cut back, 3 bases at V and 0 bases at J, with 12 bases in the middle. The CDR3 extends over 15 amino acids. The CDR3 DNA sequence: TGTGCCAGCAGCTCCGCCAGGGAACTGAACACTGAAGCTTTCTTT. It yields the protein CASSSARELNTEAFF.

CDR3 region: CAWSPGQGGDTQYF. CDR3 nucleotides: TGTGCCTGGAGCCCGGGACAGGGGGGAGATACGCAGTATTTT. The chain employs TRBV30 and TRBJ2-3; TRBD1 agrees at 11 bases. V shed 3 bases and J 5 bases; nucleotides not matched to a gene: 4. The germline V gene encodes CDR1 GTSNPN and CDR2 SVGIG (reference sequence). This CDR3 contains 14 residues. The variable domain in full, completed from reference TRBV30 and TRBJ2-3, reads SQTIHQWPATLVQPVGSPLSLECTVEGTSNPNLYWYRQAAGRGLQLLFYSVGIGQISSEVPQNLSASRPQDRQFILSSKKLLLSDSGFYLCAWSPGQGGDTQYFGPGTRLTVL.

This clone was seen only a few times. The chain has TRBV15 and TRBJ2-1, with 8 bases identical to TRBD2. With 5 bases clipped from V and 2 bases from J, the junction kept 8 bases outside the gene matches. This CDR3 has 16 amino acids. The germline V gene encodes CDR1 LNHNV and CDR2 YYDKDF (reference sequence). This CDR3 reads CATSEGLEGPYNEQFF. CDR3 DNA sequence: TGTGCCACCAGCGAGGGACTAGAGGGGCCCTACAATGAGCAGTTCTTC.

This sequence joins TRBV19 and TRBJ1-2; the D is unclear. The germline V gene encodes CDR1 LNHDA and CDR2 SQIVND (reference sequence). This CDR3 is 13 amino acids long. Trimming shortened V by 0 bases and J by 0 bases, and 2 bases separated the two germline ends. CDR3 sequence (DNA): TGTGCCAGTAGTATAGACTCTAACTATGGCTACACCTTC. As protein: CASSIDSNYGYTF.

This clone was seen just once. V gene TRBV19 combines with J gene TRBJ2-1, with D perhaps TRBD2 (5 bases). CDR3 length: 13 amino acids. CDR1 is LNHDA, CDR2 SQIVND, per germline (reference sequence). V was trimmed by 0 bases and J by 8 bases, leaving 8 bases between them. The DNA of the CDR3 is TGTGCCAGTAGTATAGATCGGGGTGATGAGCAGTTCTTC. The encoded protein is CASSIDRGDEQFF.

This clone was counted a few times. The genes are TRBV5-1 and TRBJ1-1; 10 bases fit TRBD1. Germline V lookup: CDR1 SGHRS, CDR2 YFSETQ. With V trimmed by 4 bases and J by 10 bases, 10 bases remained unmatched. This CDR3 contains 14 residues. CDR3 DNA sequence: TGCGCCAGCAGCCCCGGACAGGGGGACGGTGTAGCTTTCTTT. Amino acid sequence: CASSPGQGDGVAFF.

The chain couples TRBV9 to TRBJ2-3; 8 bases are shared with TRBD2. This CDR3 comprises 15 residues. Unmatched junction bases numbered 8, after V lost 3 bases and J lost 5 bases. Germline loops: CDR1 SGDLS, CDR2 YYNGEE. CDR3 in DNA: TGTGCCAGCAGCGAGATGGGGACTAGTGGAGATACGCAGTATTTT. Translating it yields CASSEMGTSGDTQYF.

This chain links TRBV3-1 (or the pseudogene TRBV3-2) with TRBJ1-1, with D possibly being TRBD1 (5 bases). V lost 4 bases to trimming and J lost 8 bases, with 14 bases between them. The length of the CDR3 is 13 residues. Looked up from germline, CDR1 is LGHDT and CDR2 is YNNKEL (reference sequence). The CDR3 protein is CASSPSGREEAFF. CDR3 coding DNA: TGTGCCAGCAGCCCCTCAGGGCGAGAAGAAGCTTTCTTT.

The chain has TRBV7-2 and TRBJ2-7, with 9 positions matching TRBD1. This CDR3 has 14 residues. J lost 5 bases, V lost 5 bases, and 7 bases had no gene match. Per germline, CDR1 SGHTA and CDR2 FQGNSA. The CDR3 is CASSRFRDRDEQYF. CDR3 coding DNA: TGTGCCAGCAGCAGATTCCGGGACAGGGACGAGCAGTACTTC.

CDR3 DNA: TGTGCCAGCAGCACCCGACAGGTGAACACTGAAGCTTTCTTT. This sequence encodes CASSTRQVNTEAFF. The V call is TRBV7-2, the J call TRBJ1-1; tentative D call: TRBD1 (6 bases). The CDR3 is 14 residues long. The germline V gene encodes CDR1 SGHTA and CDR2 FQGNSA. Trimming shortened V by 5 bases and J by 0 bases, and 10 bases separated the two germline ends.

CDR3 region: CAMWGLRRDEQFF. The CDR3 DNA is TGTGCCATGTGGGGACTCCGTCGGGATGAGCAGTTCTTC. V gene TRBV5-4 combines with J gene TRBJ2-1, with TRBD2 as a possible D gene (6 bases). Deletions cut 9 bases from V and 8 bases from J, with 18 bases between. Looked up from germline, CDR1 is SGHNT and CDR2 is YYREEE (reference sequence). CDR3 size: 13 residues. The entire variable domain, with the rest obtained from reference TRBV5-4 and TRBJ2-1, is as follows: ETGVTQSPTHLIKTRGQQVTLRCSSQSGHNTVSWYQQALGQGPQFIFQYYREEENGRGNFPPRFSGLQFPNYSSELNVNALELDDSALYLCAMWGLRRDEQFFGPGTRLTVL.

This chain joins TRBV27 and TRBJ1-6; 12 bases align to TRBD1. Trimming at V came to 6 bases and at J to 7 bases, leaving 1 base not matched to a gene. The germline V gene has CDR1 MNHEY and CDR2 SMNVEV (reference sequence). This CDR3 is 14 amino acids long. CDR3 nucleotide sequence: TGTGCCAGCAGGGGGACAGGGGGCAATTCACCCCTCCACTTT. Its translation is CASRGTGGNSPLHF.

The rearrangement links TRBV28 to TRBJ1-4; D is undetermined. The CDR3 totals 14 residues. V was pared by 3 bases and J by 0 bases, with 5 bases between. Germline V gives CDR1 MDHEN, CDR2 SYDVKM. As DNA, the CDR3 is TGTGCCAGCAGTTTGGAGACAACTAATGAAAAACTGTTTTTT. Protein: CASSLETTNEKLFF.

CDR3 nucleotides: TGCGCCAGCAGCATCAAACCGACTAGCGGGAGCGCAGATACGCAGTATTTT. Its translation is CASSIKPTSGSADTQYF. V gene TRBV5-1 combines with J gene TRBJ2-3, with 12 bases that match TRBD2. The trim removed 4 bases at V and 4 bases at J, leaving 10 bases unmatched. This CDR3 spans 17 amino acids. Germline V gives CDR1 SGHRS, CDR2 YFSETQ.

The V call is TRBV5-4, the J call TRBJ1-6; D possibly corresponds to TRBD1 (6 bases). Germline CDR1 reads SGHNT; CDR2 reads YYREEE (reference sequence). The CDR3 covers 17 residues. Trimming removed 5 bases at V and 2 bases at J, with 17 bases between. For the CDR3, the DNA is TGTGCCAGCAGTTCCACAGGGAGGGGTACCTATAATTCACCCCTCCACTTT. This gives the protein CASSSTGRGTYNSPLHF.

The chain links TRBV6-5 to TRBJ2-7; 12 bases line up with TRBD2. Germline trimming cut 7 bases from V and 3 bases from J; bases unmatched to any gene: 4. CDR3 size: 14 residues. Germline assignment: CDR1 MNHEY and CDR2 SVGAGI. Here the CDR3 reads CASIKTSGSYEQYF. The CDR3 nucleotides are TGTGCCAGCATTAAGACTAGCGGGAGCTACGAGCAGTACTTC.

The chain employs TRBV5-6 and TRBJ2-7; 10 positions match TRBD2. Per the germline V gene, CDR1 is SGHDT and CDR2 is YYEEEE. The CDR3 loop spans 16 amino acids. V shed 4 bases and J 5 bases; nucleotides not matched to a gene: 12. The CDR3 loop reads CASSQAQLAGMDEQYF. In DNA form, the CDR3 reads TGTGCCAGCAGCCAAGCCCAACTAGCGGGAATGGACGAGCAGTACTTC.